This TCR beta chain emerged from a study of response to subunit inactivated influenza vaccine (dated by TCRdb to about 2018). For the study in its entirety: Deep quantitative profiling of the T cell receptor repertoire was used in the study to follow responses to a trivalent subunit inactivated influenza vaccine. The paper's findings and limits, for the study overall: The authors suggested that each seasonal influenza vaccination may recruit only a limited number of new T cells.

V is reduced by 5 bases and J by 1 base, leaving a spacing of 14 bases between them. From cysteine to phenylalanine, the CDR3 is 15 amino acids long. Only the CDR3 DNA stays, 45 bases, in frame from base 1. This clonotype was seen repeatedly, ten times or more. The specificity of this receptor is unknown. No base quality values were provided; no much bigger clone lies one nucleotide off. The library was prepared using RT-PCR. The sequencer listed for this sample is Illumina HiSeq 2500. The raw public reads went through TCRdb reprocessing: fastp at Q25, MiXCR clone calling, in-frame beta chains kept. All rows with the same CDR3 protein become a single entry with the most common DNA and genes. This sample has almost 250,000 distinct CDR3 sequences in its table, and 10% to 15% of those were observed once. The ten largest make up about 7.8% of the sample.

The receptor was derived from a man aged 45-65 years who received an inactivated influenza vaccine. Donor details come from another sample of the same person, matched by shared clones. The specimen comprised non-naive T cells sorted from PBMCs, sampled 14 days before vaccination. The label giving this sample's cell subset or site can be read as: memory T cell fraction. The sequence joins TRBV12-3 or TRBV12-4 to TRBJ1-1, with the D segment identity uncertain. The DNA sequence is TGTGCCAGCAGTCCGTCGGCCGTGGGGAACACTGAAGCTTTCTTT. The resulting protein is CASSPSAVGNTEAFF.